The 24 T cell receptor beta chains presented below share a single source sample, sequenced in a study of regulatory T cells in long-lasting Graves disease. Time point specified: persistent/refractory GD, antithyroid drugs over 5 years with positive TRAb. PBMC-extracted RNA yielded the TCR library. Investigators prepared the TCR beta libraries by applying iRepertoire HTBI primers and Arm-PCR of CDR3 regions. TCRdb recomputed calls from the multiplex PCR reads with MiXCR, one row per CDR3 protein. The sample lists some 280,000 distinct CDR3 sequences, 20% to 25% occurring once. The sequencing used peripheral blood mononuclear cells (PBMCs), collected when the disease was refractory, from a patient treated with antithyroid drugs. The receptors derive from a female donor with Graves disease.

Ten or more counts support this clonotype. The rearrangement links TRBV7-2 to TRBJ2-5, with D unclear. This CDR3 is 13 amino acids long. V was shortened by 8 bases and J by 2 bases, with 12 bases between the two germline ends. CDR1 is SGHTA and CDR2 is FQGNSA in the germline V gene. The CDR3 nucleotides read TGTGCCAGCGCGACTGTTCAGCAAGAGACCCAGTACTTC. Protein product: CASATVQQETQYF.

In its sample, this clonotype was seen a few times. The junction shows a germline mismatch at one end, possibly a read error. This chain joins TRBV5-1 and TRBJ2-3; weak D call: TRBD2 (6 bases). Germline loops: CDR1 SGHRS, CDR2 YFSETQ. The CDR3 loop spans 14 amino acids. The CDR3 DNA follows: TGTGCCAGCAGCCCGGGGACTAGCACAGATACGCAGTATTTT. The encoded protein is CASSPGTSTDTQYF.

This clonotype was counted many times. Germline is not matched at one junction end, which may reflect a read error. The chain employs TRBV7-3 and TRBJ1-1; weak D call: TRBD1 (5 bases). The CDR3 has 14 residues. Germline CDR1 SGHTA, CDR2 FQGTGA. CDR3 region: CTSKLGQTNTEAFF. CDR3 nucleotide sequence: TGTACCAGCAAGCTTGGACAAACGAACACTGAAGCTTTCTTT. Combining the CDR3 with reference TRBV7-3 and TRBJ1-1 gives the whole variable domain GAGVSQTPSNKVTEKGKYVELRCDPISGHTALYWYRQSLGQGPEFLIYFQGTGAADDSGLPNDRFFAVRPEGSVSTLKIQRTERGDSAVYLCTSKLGQTNTEAFFGQGTRLTVV.

This clonotype was counted at least ten times. The chain combines TRBV3-1 with TRBJ2-7; no reliable D call. V dropped 2 bases and J dropped 6 bases, with 14 bases sitting between them. CDR1 and CDR2 (germline): LGHDT, YNNKEL (reference sequence). CDR3 length equals 14 residues. CDR3 residues: CASSQFRRAFEQYF. The DNA for the CDR3 is TGTGCCAGCAGCCAATTCCGAAGGGCCTTCGAGCAGTACTTC.

This clonotype has just a few counts. A read error may be the cause here, since a much bigger clone is one base away. The chain employs TRBV28 and TRBJ1-4, with TRBD1 matching over 10 bases. V dropped 7 bases and J dropped 6; count of bases not matched to a gene: 8. The CDR3 is 15 residues long. Germline V lookup: CDR1 MDHEN, CDR2 SYDVKM. CDR3 nucleotides: TGTGCCAGCATCTCCAGGGGGACAGGGGATGAAAAACTGTTTTTT. Its protein is CASISRGTGDEKLFF.

This rearrangement joins TRBV11-2 to TRBJ1-5, with D perhaps TRBD1 (5 bases). The CDR3 is made up of 15 amino acids. V was shortened by 5 bases and J by 0 bases, with 11 bases between the two germline ends. In germline, CDR1 is SGHAT, CDR2 FQNNGV. The CDR3 coding sequence is TGTGCCAGCAGCAGCGACAGCTTTAGCAATCAGCCCCAGCATTTT. Translating gives CASSSDSFSNQPQHF.

In nucleotides, the CDR3 is TGTGCCAGCAGAAGGGACAGGGAGATGGGCTACACCTTC. Protein product: CASRRDREMGYTF. V gene TRBV12-3 or TRBV12-4 combines with J gene TRBJ1-2; TRBD1 matches 9 bases. The CDR3 loop spans 13 amino acids. With 6 bases clipped from V and 8 bases from J, the junction kept 7 bases outside the gene matches.

The gene calls are TRBV7-2 and TRBJ1-6; D may be TRBD1 (5 bases). CDR3 length: 15 residues. CDR1 SGHTA and CDR2 FQGNSA come from the germline V gene. Between the trimmed V and J ends, which lost 2 bases and 8 bases, there was a span of 13 bases. For the CDR3, the DNA is TGTGCCAGCAGCTTAAGGCAGGGCGGGGATTCACCCCTCCACTTT. Translating it yields CASSLRQGGDSPLHF.

A few counts support this clonotype. The V call is TRBV4-1, the J call TRBJ2-5; D not certain. Germline lookup yields CDR1 MGHRA and CDR2 YSYEKL. Between the trimmed V and J ends, which lost 3 bases and 5 bases, there was a span of 13 bases. This CDR3 contains 14 residues. CDR3 sequence reads: CASSQIGRFETQYF. The CDR3 DNA sequence: TGCGCCAGCAGCCAGATTGGACGTTTTGAGACCCAGTACTTC.

V gene TRBV29-1 combines with J gene TRBJ2-3; maybe TRBD2 (5 bases). The V gene lost 4 bases and the J gene lost 2 bases, with 10 bases spanning the gap. Germline-derived CDR1 and CDR2 are SQVTM and ANQGSEA. This CDR3 is built from 13 residues. The CDR3 region is CSVASGNTDTQYF. CDR3 sequence (DNA): TGCAGCGTTGCCTCGGGGAACACAGATACGCAGTATTTT.

The chain recombines TRBV7-9 with TRBJ2-7; the D is unclear. Germline V gives CDR1 SEHNR, CDR2 FQNEAQ (reference sequence). Trimming took off 2 bases at V and 2 bases at J, with 16 bases between the two ends. This CDR3 contains 16 residues. CDR3 region: CASSLILGDLAYEQYF. The CDR3 region has the DNA TGTGCCAGCAGCTTAATCTTAGGAGATTTAGCCTACGAGCAGTACTTC. Looking up the rest from reference TRBV7-9 and TRBJ2-7 gives the full variable domain: DTGVSQNPRHKITKRGQNVTFRCDPISEHNRLYWYRQTLGQGPEFLTYFQNEAQLEKSRLLSDRFSAERPKGSFSTLEIQRTEQGDSAMYLCASSLILGDLAYEQYFGPGTRLTVT.

This clonotype was counted many times. The chain combines TRBV28 with TRBJ2-7; 8 bases agree with TRBD1. V lost 5 bases and J lost 5; bases outside the gene matches: 17. This CDR3 is built from 17 residues. CDR1 and CDR2 (germline): MDHEN, SYDVKM. The CDR3 loop is CASSPREAGTGRDEQYF. The DNA for the CDR3 is TGTGCCAGCAGTCCACGCGAAGCCGGGACAGGTAGGGACGAGCAGTACTTC. Combining the CDR3 with reference TRBV28 and TRBJ2-7 gives the whole variable domain DVKVTQSSRYLVKRTGEKVFLECVQDMDHENMFWYRQDPGLGLRLIYFSYDVKMKEKGDIPEGYSVSREKKERFSLILESASTNQTSMYLCASSPREAGTGRDEQYFGPGTRLTVT.

This clonotype has just a few counts. One junction end does not reproduce the germline sequence, and a read error may be involved. CDR3 amino acids: CASSEFGTTIYF. In DNA form, the CDR3 reads TGTGCCAGCAGTGAATTTGGAACCACCATATATTTT. The chain has TRBV2 and TRBJ1-3; no firm D call. Germline V lookup: CDR1 SNHLY, CDR2 FYNNEI. This CDR3 is built from 12 residues.

This clonotype has more than one count but fewer than ten. The chain recombines TRBV19 with TRBJ1-5, with D maybe TRBD1 (6 bases). Germline V CDR1 and CDR2: LNHDA, SQIVND (reference sequence). The CDR3 runs 13 residues. Trimming shortened V by 10 bases and J by 3 bases, and 13 bases separated the two germline ends. In DNA, the CDR3 is TGTGCCACCACAGGGCGGATCAATCAGCCCCAGCATTTT. It is translated as CATTGRINQPQHF.

This clonotype was found many times. V gene TRBV6-1 combines with J gene TRBJ2-5; D is perhaps TRBD1 (5 bases). V was cut by 0 bases and J by 5 bases, with 13 bases left in between. Germline-derived CDR1 and CDR2 are MNHNS and SASEGT. The CDR3 spans 15 residues. The CDR3 sequence: CASSEARDSKETQYF. The CDR3 nucleotides are TGTGCCAGCAGTGAAGCACGTGACAGCAAGGAGACCCAGTACTTC.

Many counts were recorded for this clonotype. The chain carries TRBV5-6 and TRBJ1-2; the match to TRBD1 covers 8 bases. After removal of 2 bases from V and 10 bases from J, the junction contained 10 bases not matched to a gene. Germline values: CDR1 SGHDT, CDR2 YYEEEE. The CDR3 is 14 residues long. CDR3 protein: CASSFRDRPMHYTF. CDR3 bases: TGTGCCAGCAGCTTCCGGGACAGGCCTATGCACTACACCTTC.

V and J are TRBV4-1 and TRBJ1-2; 8 bases fit TRBD1. J was trimmed by 7 bases and V by 4 bases; bases with no gene match: 8. This CDR3 is built from 14 residues. The germline CDR1 and CDR2 sequences are MGHRA and YSYEKL. The CDR3: CASSPDREVGGYTF. In DNA, the CDR3 is TGCGCCAGCAGCCCGGACAGGGAAGTCGGTGGCTACACCTTC.

This rearrangement joins TRBV28 to TRBJ2-1; 10 bases map to TRBD2. Germline-derived CDR1 and CDR2 are MDHEN and SYDVKM. Trimming cost V 3 bases and J 8 bases; bases outside gene matches: 7. There are 15 residues in the CDR3. The CDR3 DNA reads as TGTGCCAGCAGTTTGAGCGGGAGGGCCTCTCATGAGCAGTTCTTC. Its translation: CASSLSGRASHEQFF.

This clonotype was seen ten or more times. The CDR3 bases are TGTGCCAGCAGCTTACTACTAGCGCACCAAGAGACCCAGTACTTC. This encodes CASSLLLAHQETQYF. The chain has TRBV11-2 and TRBJ2-5; 7 bases agree with TRBD2. In germline, CDR1 is SGHAT, CDR2 FQNNGV. Trimming removed 2 bases from V and 0 bases from J; junction bases left unmatched: 3. This CDR3 is 15 amino acids long.

This clonotype was recorded many times. The rearrangement joins TRBV20-1 to TRBJ2-7; D not certain. The V and J ends lost 3 bases and 3 bases respectively, with 9 bases between them. CDR1 and CDR2 (germline): DFQATT, SNEGSKA (reference sequence). CDR3 size: 12 residues. The CDR3 is CSASLVDYEQYF. The CDR3 DNA is TGCAGTGCTAGTTTGGTAGACTACGAGCAGTACTTC.

V and J are TRBV12-3 or TRBV12-4 and TRBJ2-2; 11 bases map to TRBD2. CDR3 length: 15 amino acids. V lost 4 bases to trimming and J lost 6 bases; unmatched junction nucleotides: 4. CDR3 sequence: CASSWLSGRAGELFF. CDR3 coding DNA: TGTGCCAGCAGTTGGCTTAGCGGGAGGGCCGGGGAGCTGTTTTTT.

This clonotype was picked up a small number of times. This chain connects TRBV4-1 to TRBJ2-3, with D possibly TRBD2 on 5 matching bases. There are 14 residues in the CDR3. Per the germline V gene, CDR1 is MGHRA and CDR2 is YSYEKL. Trimming pared 4 bases from V and 1 base from J, leaving 9 bases between. DNA for the CDR3: TGCGCCAGCAGCCTAGCGATCCGCACAGATACGCAGTATTTT. This gives the protein CASSLAIRTDTQYF.

This clonotype was seen only a few times. V gene TRBV28 combines with J gene TRBJ2-3, with D possibly matching TRBD1 (6 bases). V shed 8 bases and J shed 6 bases, with 18 bases lying between them. The CDR3 consists of 14 residues. Germline V gives CDR1 MDHEN, CDR2 SYDVKM. The CDR3 region is CASCPDSRKDTQYF. CDR3 sequence (DNA): TGTGCCAGCTGCCCGGACAGTCGAAAGGATACGCAGTATTTT.

The chain links TRBV30 to TRBJ2-2, with D tentatively TRBD2 (7 bases). Germline V lookup: CDR1 GTSNPN, CDR2 SVGIG (reference sequence). The V end was cut by 3 bases, the J end by 4 bases, with 9 bases between. This CDR3 region has 13 residues. DNA of the CDR3: TGTGCCTGGAGGGGGGGGGCCACCGGGGAGCTGTTTTTT. It yields the protein CAWRGGATGELFF.